Presented here are 6 T cell receptor beta chains from one specimen sequenced in a study of T cell responses to AZD1222 COVID-19 vaccine (dated by TCRdb to the early 2020s). Read against the paper, the sample's time point label means: baseline before first vaccination. The library was prepared using the immunoSEQ multiplex PCR assay. As stored in TCRdb, this immuneACCESS dataset retains in-frame rearrangements with V and J assigned. A fraction of the clones does not appear; measured against another copy, unresolved V genes explain less than half of the discrepancy, and the remainder lacks a known reason. The sample profile shows 77,000 or so clones; over 75% of them were found once. 30% to 35% of the sample comes from the top ten. Sequences were derived from peripheral blood, sampled on day 0 of AZD1222 vaccination. These receptors were collected from an adult in good health.

The genes are TRBV19 and TRBJ2-3, with D perhaps given as TRBD1 or TRBD2 (5 bases each). The germline V gene has CDR1 LNHDA and CDR2 SQIVND (reference sequence). This CDR3 is 14 amino acids long. The ends were cut back, 9 bases at V and 0 bases at J, with 13 bases in the middle. The CDR3 loop is CASRDDTSTDTQYF. CDR3 sequence (DNA): TGTGCCAGCCGGGACGACACTAGCACAGATACGCAGTATTTT.

The chain joins TRBV2 to TRBJ1-5; 7 positions match TRBD1. The V gene's germline CDR1 is SNHLY and CDR2 FYNNEI. The V gene end was trimmed by 7 bases and the J gene end by 4 bases; junction bases not matched to a gene: 4. The CDR3 sequence is 13 residues long. The CDR3 region has the DNA TGTGCCAGCAAAAGGGACAGAAATCAGCCCCAGCATTTT. This encodes CASKRDRNQPQHF. Complete variable domain (other parts from reference TRBV2 and TRBJ1-5): EPEVTQTPSHQVTQMGQEVILRCVPISNHLYFYWYRQILGQKVEFLVSFYNNEISEKSEIFDDQFSVERPDGSNFTLKIRSTKLEDSAMYFCASKRDRNQPQHFGDGTRLSIL.

This clone was seen only once. The chain has TRBV6-5 and TRBJ2-2, with D possibly matching TRBD1 (6 bases). The CDR3 runs 15 residues. With 6 bases removed from V and 1 base from J, the gap between germline ends came to 12 bases. The germline gives CDR1 MNHEY, CDR2 SVGAGI. In DNA, the CDR3 is TGTGCCAGCAGCCTAACGACAGGGAACACCGGGGAGCTGTTTTTT. Translated: CASSLTTGNTGELFF.

This clone was seen only once. The V gene is TRBV7-9, the J gene TRBJ1-6, with D uncertain. Germline CDR1 SEHNR, CDR2 FQNEAQ (reference sequence). CDR3 length: 14 residues. Trimming took off 5 bases at V and 7 bases at J, with 12 bases between the two ends. CDR3 nucleotides: TGTGCCAGCAGCCCCCCGGGAGTAAATTCACCCCTCCACTTT. Amino acids: CASSPPGVNSPLHF.

This chain joins TRBV14 and TRBJ2-4, with TRBD1 matching 9 bases. The CDR3 length is 15 residues. Germline CDR1 reads SGHDN; CDR2 reads FVKESK. V lost 3 bases and J lost 3; bases outside the gene matches: 3. CDR3 protein: CASSQMTGGKNIQYF. Written as DNA, the CDR3 is TGTGCCAGCAGCCAGATGACAGGGGGCAAAAACATTCAGTACTTC.

The chain couples TRBV19 to TRBJ2-3; D not resolved. This CDR3 spans 14 amino acids. CDR1 LNHDA and CDR2 SQIVND come from the germline V gene (reference sequence). The ends were cut back, 10 bases at V and 8 bases at J, with 22 bases in the middle. This chain's CDR3 is CATSSSSQDGTQYF. The CDR3 DNA reads TGTGCCACCTCTTCCTCTTCTCAGGACGGTACGCAGTATTTT.